Following are 8 T cell receptor beta chains from one sample sequenced in a study of blood T cell repertoires in COVID-19. Sequencing was performed with immunoSEQ multiplex PCR; in TCRdb, only in-frame clones are kept and a portion is missing. The sample has about 200,000 clones, more than 75% seen once. Sequencing used peripheral blood. The receptors originated from a man aged 40-49 years with active or convalescent COVID-19.

This clone was seen only once. This chain connects TRBV4-2 to TRBJ2-1; 10 positions match TRBD2. V shed 3 bases and J 7 bases; nucleotides not matched to a gene: 9. CDR1 LGHNA and CDR2 YNFKEQ come from the germline V gene. The CDR3 is 16 amino acids. The CDR3 DNA is TGTGCCAGCAGCCAGGTCTTGGCTAGCGGGAGTAATGAGCAGTTCTTC. It encodes CASSQVLASGSNEQFF.

This chain connects TRBV30 to TRBJ2-7, with 9 bases aligning to TRBD2. There are 16 residues in the CDR3. The V gene end was trimmed by 5 bases and the J gene end by 5 bases; junction bases not matched to a gene: 16. CDR1 and CDR2 (germline): GTSNPN, SVGIG (reference sequence). This CDR3 is CAWDGSLAGWANEQYF. CDR3 nucleotides: TGTGCCTGGGACGGGAGTCTAGCGGGGTGGGCTAACGAGCAGTACTTC.

A note on this clone: The sample contains more than one DNA sequence encoding this CDR3. The V and J genes are TRBV19 and TRBJ2-5; 7 positions match TRBD1. Trimming cost V 4 bases and J 3 bases; bases outside gene matches: 2. CDR1 and CDR2 (germline): LNHDA, SQIVND (reference sequence). This CDR3 region has 13 residues. The CDR3 loop reads CASSRGQKETQYF. CDR3 nucleotides: TGTGCCAGTAGTAGGGGACAGAAAGAGACCCAGTACTTC.

A remark on this clone: Within the sample, other DNA sequences also encode this same CDR3. V and J are TRBV5-1 and TRBJ1-4; 9 bases map to TRBD1. The CDR3 sequence is 14 residues long. Germline V lookup: CDR1 SGHRS, CDR2 YFSETQ. Unmatched junction bases numbered 4, after V lost 5 bases and J lost 5 bases. Here the CDR3 DNA reads TGCGCCAGCAGACCAGACAGGGGGAATGAAAAACTGTTTTTT. Protein: CASRPDRGNEKLFF.

The chain is built from TRBV28 and TRBJ2-7; 11 bases are shared with TRBD1. This CDR3 is 14 amino acids long. Germline lookup yields CDR1 MDHEN and CDR2 SYDVKM. V dropped 5 bases and J dropped 7; count of bases not matched to a gene: 7. CDR3 residues: CASSPGQGVQEQYF. The CDR3 nucleotides read TGTGCCAGCAGTCCGGGACAGGGGGTCCAGGAGCAGTACTTC.

The chain is built from TRBV11-2 and TRBJ2-3; D perhaps matches TRBD2 (5 bases). CDR3 length: 15 residues. V was pared by 5 bases and J by 3 bases, with 15 bases between. Germline V CDR1 and CDR2: SGHAT, FQNNGV. In DNA, the CDR3 is TGTGCCAGCAGCAGAGGGTACCGGGGAACAGATACGCAGTATTTT. This translates into CASSRGYRGTDTQYF.

The chain is built from TRBV27 and TRBJ2-7; 9 nucleotides line up with TRBD2. The germline V gene encodes CDR1 MNHEY and CDR2 SMNVEV (reference sequence). The ends lost 6 bases at V and 3 bases at J; junction bases unmatched: 21. CDR3 size: 19 residues. The CDR3 DNA sequence: TGTGCCAGCAGGATCGTGGGGCTAGCGGGACCCGCTAACAACTACGAGCAGTACTTC. It translates to CASRIVGLAGPANNYEQYF.

The chain couples TRBV19 to TRBJ1-1; 9 positions agree with TRBD1. The CDR3 is 18 amino acids. The junction had 13 bases not matched to a gene; V was cut back by 5 bases and J by 0 bases. The germline gives CDR1 LNHDA, CDR2 SQIVND (reference sequence). The CDR3 reads CASSWTTGGPIMNTEAFF. The CDR3 DNA reads TGTGCCAGTAGTTGGACCACAGGGGGCCCTATTATGAACACTGAAGCTTTCTTT.